This T cell receptor beta chain was identified in a study of blood T cell repertoires in COVID-19. Study summary: Italy, Spain and the United States were the sources of the convalescent and acute COVID-19 samples. PBMCs, B-cell-depleted T cells, or T cells were the source of the cDNA or gDNA that made up the material.

During active infection, Seattle patients enrolled and were then monitored through disease. This CDR3 is built from 14 residues. Germline CDR1 reads MNHEY; CDR2 reads SMNVEV (reference sequence). Trimming removed 3 bases from V and 4 bases from J, with 13 bases in between. Some clones are missing from TCRdb's copy, which holds only in-frame ones; the method was immunoSEQ multiplex PCR. The data contain 350,000 to 450,000 clones, 70% to 90% of them seen just once; the ten biggest clones take up 2% to 2.5%. The material sequenced was peripheral blood. The chain carries TRBV27 and TRBJ2-7; a possible D gene is TRBD1 (5 bases). The source of this sequence is an older woman with COVID-19, enrolled during active disease. CDR3 DNA sequence: TGTGCCAGCAGTTTCGTAAAGGGGTGGTACGAGCAGTACTTC. Protein sequence: CASSFVKGWYEQYF.